The 24 T cell receptor beta chains below were found in one sample sequenced in a study of cytomegalovirus exposure and HLA in healthy donors. The PCR was carried out with 60 Vbeta primers and 13 Jbeta primers. Measured with immunoSEQ multiplex PCR; TCRdb has only the in-frame clones, and not every one. The repertoire holds fewer than 120,000 clones, with approximately 79% as singletons. Sequences were obtained from PBMCs. The receptor set was obtained from a man aged 25 to 45 in good health and CMV-seropositive.

The chain recombines TRBV5-4 with TRBJ2-3; D is undetermined. The CDR3 is made up of 13 amino acids. The V end lost 4 bases, the J end lost 3 bases, and 9 bases lay between the germline ends. Germline V gene lookup returns CDR1 SGHNT and CDR2 YYREEE (reference sequence). The CDR3 nucleotides read TGTGCCAGCAGCCCCGATAGAACAGATACGCAGTATTTT. It yields the protein CASSPDRTDTQYF.

The rearrangement uses TRBV19 and TRBJ1-1; no clear D gene. V gave up 3 bases and J gave up 8 bases, with 10 bases separating them. The CDR3 has 12 amino acids. Germline V lookup: CDR1 LNHDA, CDR2 SQIVND (reference sequence). The CDR3 here is CASSIGLVEAFF. Here the CDR3 DNA reads TGTGCCAGTAGTATTGGCTTGGTAGAAGCTTTCTTT.

The chain has TRBV29-1 and TRBJ2-3, with unresolved D. CDR1 is SQVTM, CDR2 ANQGSEA, per germline. The CDR3 is 13 residues long. Trimming took 1 base from V and 2 from J, leaving 7 bases between them. CDR3 DNA: TGCAGCGTTGAAGGACGACACACAGATACGCAGTATTTT. It is translated as CSVEGRHTDTQYF.

V is TRBV12-5 and J is TRBJ1-2, with 9 bases identical to TRBD1. The junction had 4 bases not matched to a gene; V was cut back by 2 bases and J by 6 bases. CDR1 and CDR2 from the germline V gene are LGHNT and FRNRAP. The CDR3 length is 14 residues. The CDR3 loop reads CASGLFGTGNGYTF. For the CDR3, the DNA is TGTGCTAGTGGTTTGTTCGGGACAGGGAATGGCTACACCTTC.

This clone was counted only a few times. V usage is TRBV5-1 and J usage is TRBJ1-1, with TRBD1 matching over 7 bases. After removal of 0 bases from V and 1 base from J, the junction contained 3 bases not matched to a gene. Germline assignment: CDR1 SGHRS and CDR2 YFSETQ. This CDR3 has 15 amino acids. CDR3 sequence: CASSLAQGENTEAFF. CDR3 bases: TGCGCCAGCAGCTTGGCCCAGGGGGAGAACACTGAAGCTTTCTTT.

This chain uses TRBV5-4 with TRBJ2-3; 10 bases map to TRBD2. The CDR3 length is 16 residues. J was trimmed by 4 bases and V by 4 bases; bases with no gene match: 9. Germline loops: CDR1 SGHNT, CDR2 YYREEE (reference sequence). In DNA, the CDR3 is TGTGCCAGCAGCCTAAGCGGGGGGGCCTTTCCAGATACGCAGTATTTT. Translated, it gives CASSLSGGAFPDTQYF.

The chain uses TRBV4-1 and TRBJ1-1; TRBD1 agrees at 8 bases. Germline CDR1 and CDR2: MGHRA and YSYEKL. After removal of 2 bases from V and 4 bases from J, the junction contained 6 bases not matched to a gene. CDR3 length equals 15 residues. DNA for the CDR3: TGCGCCAGCAGCCAAACGAATGACAGGGGCACTGAAGCTTTCTTT. It yields the protein CASSQTNDRGTEAFF.

V usage is TRBV19 and J usage is TRBJ1-5, with D possibly being TRBD1 (5 bases). V gave up 9 bases and J gave up 7 bases, with 16 bases separating them. Germline assignment: CDR1 LNHDA and CDR2 SQIVND (reference sequence). This CDR3 is 13 amino acids long. The CDR3 reads CASGDSRGQPQHF. CDR3 nucleotide sequence: TGTGCCAGCGGGGACTCTCGGGGACAGCCCCAGCATTTT.

This sequence joins TRBV18 and TRBJ1-6, with unresolved D. This CDR3 has 16 amino acids. Trimming removed 3 bases from V and 8 bases from J, with 17 bases in between. Germline CDR1 reads KGHSH; CDR2 reads LQKENI. In nucleotides, the CDR3 is TGTGCCAGCTCACCGGGAGCGAACCCCCTAGATTCACCCCTCCACTTT. Residues: CASSPGANPLDSPLHF.

A note on this clone: One junction end disagrees with the germline gene, perhaps due to a read error. This rearrangement joins TRBV30 to TRBJ2-5; the D is unclear. Germline CDR1 is GTSNPN and CDR2 is SVGIG (reference sequence). This CDR3 is 11 amino acids long. CDR3 bases: TGTGCCTGGAGACACCAAGAGGCCCAGTACTTC. Amino acid sequence: CAWRHQEAQYF.

The V and J genes are TRBV13 and TRBJ2-7; TRBD1 is a possible D gene (7 bases). CDR3 length: 16 residues. Trimming cost V 4 bases and J 4 bases, with 20 bases left between them. From germline, CDR1 is PRHDT and CDR2 FYEKMQ (reference sequence). The CDR3 DNA reads TGTGCCAGCAGCTCCAAATCCCACAGGGGACTTTACGAGCAGTACTTC. Its translation: CASSSKSHRGLYEQYF.

V and J are TRBV4-3 and TRBJ2-3, with D tentatively TRBD2 (6 bases). From germline, CDR1 is LGHNA and CDR2 YSLEER. V was clipped by 5 bases and J by 2 bases, with 17 bases between them. The CDR3 has 16 amino acids. CDR3 sequence: CASSVTSRGSTDTQYF. In DNA form, the CDR3 reads TGCGCCAGCAGCGTTACGAGTCGGGGGTCCACAGATACGCAGTATTTT.

The chain recombines TRBV14 with TRBJ1-2; D is ambiguous. Germline V gene lookup returns CDR1 SGHDN and CDR2 FVKESK. The CDR3 is made up of 12 amino acids. The V end was cut by 8 bases, the J end by 4 bases, with 11 bases between. The CDR3 loop reads CASEGEAYGYTF. The CDR3 DNA is TGTGCCAGCGAGGGAGAGGCCTATGGCTACACCTTC.

The rearrangement uses TRBV21-1 and TRBJ1-5. TRBV21-1 is recorded as a pseudogene. The length of the CDR3 is 13 residues. CDR3 amino acids: CASGSQPNQPQHF. The CDR3 DNA reads as TGTGCCAGCGGTAGCCAGCCCAATCAGCCCCAGCATTTT.

The V gene is TRBV5-1, the J gene TRBJ2-1, with 7 positions matching TRBD1. Unmatched junction bases numbered 8, after V lost 0 bases and J lost 8 bases. CDR1 is SGHRS, CDR2 YFSETQ, per germline. The CDR3 runs to 15 residues. CDR3 loop: CASSLGQGMSYEQFF. The CDR3 nucleotides read TGCGCCAGCAGCTTGGGACAGGGAATGAGTTATGAGCAGTTCTTC.

The chain has TRBV7-2 and TRBJ1-2; possibly TRBD1 for D (6 bases). Germline assignment: CDR1 SGHTA and CDR2 FQGNSA. The CDR3 consists of 14 residues. The V end was cut by 3 bases, the J end by 8 bases, with 16 bases between. The CDR3 bases are TGTGCCAGCAGCTTGGGTCCGGGGGGCGACGGCTACACCTTC. Its translation is CASSLGPGGDGYTF.

The V gene is TRBV28, the J gene TRBJ1-5; D gene unclear. CDR3 length: 11 residues. Germline V gives CDR1 MDHEN, CDR2 SYDVKM. Trimming took 6 bases from V and 8 from J, leaving 8 bases between them. CDR3 sequence: CASSSFEPQHF. The DNA of the CDR3 is TGTGCCAGCAGCTCCTTCGAGCCCCAGCATTTT.

V is TRBV20-1 and J is TRBJ1-2, with TRBD1 as a possible D gene (5 bases). Germline assignment: CDR1 DFQATT and CDR2 SNEGSKA (reference sequence). Deletions cut 3 bases from V and 9 bases from J, with 11 bases between. This CDR3 contains 11 residues. This chain's CDR3 is CSARQGSSYTF. The CDR3 bases are TGCAGTGCTAGGCAGGGTAGCAGCTACACCTTC.

This clone appeared a few times. The chain employs TRBV28 and TRBJ2-1; D perhaps matches TRBD1 (6 bases). Germline loops: CDR1 MDHEN, CDR2 SYDVKM. The CDR3 sequence is 12 residues long. Trimming shortened V by 7 bases and J by 6 bases, and 10 bases separated the two germline ends. CDR3 DNA sequence: TGTGCCAGCACCACCAGGGGCAATGAGCAGTTCTTC. Translated: CASTTRGNEQFF. The full variable domain, with the rest looked up from reference TRBV28 and TRBJ2-1, is DVKVTQSSRYLVKRTGEKVFLECVQDMDHENMFWYRQDPGLGLRLIYFSYDVKMKEKGDIPEGYSVSREKKERFSLILESASTNQTSMYLCASTTRGNEQFFGPGTRLTVL.

The chain has TRBV30 and TRBJ2-7; D remains unclear. The CDR3 has 13 residues. Per germline, CDR1 GTSNPN and CDR2 SVGIG (reference sequence). With 0 bases removed from V and 2 bases from J, the gap between germline ends came to 8 bases. Here the CDR3 reads CAWSVEFAYEQYF. The CDR3 DNA sequence: TGTGCCTGGAGTGTCGAGTTCGCCTACGAGCAGTACTTC. Looking up the rest from reference TRBV30 and TRBJ2-7 gives the full variable domain: SQTIHQWPATLVQPVGSPLSLECTVEGTSNPNLYWYRQAAGRGLQLLFYSVGIGQISSEVPQNLSASRPQDRQFILSSKKLLLSDSGFYLCAWSVEFAYEQYFGPGTRLTVT.

The gene calls are TRBV18 and TRBJ2-2; TRBD2 matches 8 bases. Germline-derived CDR1 and CDR2 are KGHSH and LQKENI. The trim removed 0 bases at V and 1 base at J, leaving 4 bases unmatched. The CDR3 totals 17 residues. The DNA for the CDR3 is TGTGCCAGCTCACCACCGGCTGCGGGGGGGAACACCGGGGAGCTGTTTTTT. Amino acid sequence: CASSPPAAGGNTGELFF.

The chain is built from TRBV9 and TRBJ2-1; 10 bases are shared with TRBD2. Germline CDR1 and CDR2: SGDLS and YYNGEE. This CDR3 comprises 15 residues. The ends lost 0 bases at V and 3 bases at J; junction bases unmatched: 0. CDR3 bases: TGTGCCAGCAGCGTAGTAGCGGGGGGCTACAATGAGCAGTTCTTC. Translated, it gives CASSVVAGGYNEQFF.

The chain recombines TRBV19 with TRBJ1-5; maybe TRBD1 (6 bases). Trimming took off 5 bases at V and 2 bases at J, with 10 bases between the two ends. Germline CDR1 is LNHDA and CDR2 is SQIVND (reference sequence). CDR3 length: 14 amino acids. In DNA form, the CDR3 reads TGTGCCAGTAGTTCTCGACAGGGCAATCAGCCCCAGCATTTT. Protein: CASSSRQGNQPQHF.

Only one count was recorded for this clone. The chain couples TRBV14 to TRBJ2-7, with TRBD2 as a possible D gene (6 bases). V lost 1 base, J lost 9 bases, and 10 bases lay in between. CDR1 and CDR2 (germline): SGHDN, FVKESK. This CDR3 has 12 residues. The DNA for the CDR3 is TGTGCCAGCAGCCAAGCCGGCGGGGCGCAGTACTTC. Amino acids: CASSQAGGAQYF.